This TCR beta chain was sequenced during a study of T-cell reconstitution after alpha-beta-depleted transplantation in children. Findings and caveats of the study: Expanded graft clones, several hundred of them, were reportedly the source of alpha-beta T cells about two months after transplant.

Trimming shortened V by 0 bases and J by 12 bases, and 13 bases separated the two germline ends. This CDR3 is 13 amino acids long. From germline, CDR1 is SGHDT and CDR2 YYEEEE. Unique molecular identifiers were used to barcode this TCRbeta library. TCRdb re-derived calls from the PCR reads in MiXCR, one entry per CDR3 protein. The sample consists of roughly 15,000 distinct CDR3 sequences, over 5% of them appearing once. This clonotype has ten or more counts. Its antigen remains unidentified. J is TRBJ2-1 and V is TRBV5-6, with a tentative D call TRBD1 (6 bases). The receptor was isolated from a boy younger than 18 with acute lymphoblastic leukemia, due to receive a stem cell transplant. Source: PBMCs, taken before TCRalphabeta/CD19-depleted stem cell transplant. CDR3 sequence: CASSLGGGRMQFF. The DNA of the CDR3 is TGTGCCAGCAGCTTGGGTGGGGGCAGGATGCAGTTCTTC.